Sequencing of this TCR beta chain was carried out in a study of blood T cell repertoires in COVID-19. On the study more broadly: Both acute and convalescent COVID-19 samples were obtained from the United States, Italy and Spain. T cells, B-cell-depleted T cells, or PBMCs supplied cDNA or gDNA.

Authors' processing steps: Researchers report that nucleated cell counts were estimated from reference gene primer amplification. Sequenced by immunoSEQ multiplex PCR; TCRdb stores in-frame clones only, minus some. That table furnishes V, J and clone size, whereas the DNA furnished D and trimming. The table includes some 110,000 clones, around 81% detected once. V lost 0 bases and J lost 7, with 12 bases in between. Germline assignment: CDR1 LGHDT and CDR2 YNNKEL (reference sequence). The length of the CDR3 is 14 residues. What was sequenced was peripheral blood. This sequence originates from a woman in her 70s with acute or convalescent COVID-19. The rearrangement uses TRBV3-1 (or the pseudogene TRBV3-2) and TRBJ1-2; the D is unclear. CDR3 DNA sequence: TGTGCCAGCAGCCAAGATCTGGTGGCGGGTGGCTACACCTTC. It translates to CASSQDLVAGGYTF.